These 10 T cell receptor beta chains were all obtained from the same sample, sequenced in a study of cytomegalovirus exposure and HLA in healthy donors. The data were produced by immunoSEQ multiplex PCR, yet TCRdb's version contains in-frame clones alone and is incomplete. The repertoire includes about 130,000 clones, 80% to 90% of them detected once, and about 8.2% sits in the top ten. Specimen: PBMCs. These receptors were taken from a woman aged 18-35 years in good health and CMV-seropositive.

This clone was seen only once. The V and J genes are TRBV9 and TRBJ2-7, with a weak D call TRBD1 (6 bases). The CDR3 runs 14 residues. From germline, CDR1 is SGDLS and CDR2 YYNGEE. The V end lost 0 bases, the J end lost 3 bases, and 10 bases lay between the germline ends. Here the CDR3 reads CASSVGAGDYEQYF. CDR3 sequence (DNA): TGTGCCAGCAGCGTAGGGGCAGGGGACTACGAGCAGTACTTC.

The chain carries TRBV6-5 and TRBJ2-7, with TRBD2 matching 10 bases. V lost 0 bases, J lost 6 bases, and 8 bases stayed unmatched. CDR3 length equals 16 residues. Germline-derived CDR1 and CDR2 are MNHEY and SVGAGI. CDR3 residues: CASSYSSGTSVSEQYF. Written as DNA, the CDR3 is TGTGCCAGCAGTTACTCGAGTGGGACTAGCGTATCCGAGCAGTACTTC.

The rearrangement links TRBV19 to TRBJ1-5; TRBD1 aligns across 8 bases. The CDR3 has 14 residues. The germline CDR1 and CDR2 sequences are LNHDA and SQIVND (reference sequence). CDR3 amino acids: CGTGMGSSNQPQHF. CDR3 bases: TGTGGGACAGGGATGGGGAGTAGCAATCAGCCCCAGCATTTT.

The V gene is TRBV7-9, the J gene TRBJ1-4, with D perhaps TRBD1 (5 bases). The CDR3 length is 16 residues. Trimming left V 5 bases short and J 8 bases short, with 21 bases between. Germline values: CDR1 SEHNR, CDR2 FQNEAQ (reference sequence). CDR3 protein: CASSQSSGLIMEKLFF. The CDR3 DNA reads as TGTGCCAGCAGCCAATCTTCGGGACTTATAATGGAAAAACTGTTTTTT. Filled out from reference TRBV7-9 and TRBJ1-4, the complete variable domain reads DTGVSQNPRHKITKRGQNVTFRCDPISEHNRLYWYRQTLGQGPEFLTYFQNEAQLEKSRLLSDRFSAERPKGSFSTLEIQRTEQGDSAMYLCASSQSSGLIMEKLFFGSGTQLSVL.

The gene calls are TRBV10-2 and TRBJ2-1; D may be TRBD2 (6 bases). Germline assignment: CDR1 WSHSY and CDR2 SAAADI. The CDR3 length is 14 residues. V shed 6 bases and J shed 1 base, with 10 bases lying between them. CDR3 region: CASSLLASYNEQFF. The CDR3 DNA reads as TGCGCCAGCAGCCTACTAGCATCCTACAATGAGCAGTTCTTC.

The chain links TRBV28 to TRBJ1-2; no reliable D call. The ends were cut back, 11 bases at V and 0 bases at J, with 10 bases in the middle. Germline V lookup: CDR1 MDHEN, CDR2 SYDVKM. This CDR3 region has 12 residues. CDR3 nucleotide sequence: TGTGCCCTACGGAGGGCTAACTATGGCTACACCTTC. Translating gives CALRRANYGYTF.

The chain links TRBV5-4 to TRBJ2-7; 11 bases agree with TRBD2. Trimming removed 3 bases from V and 0 bases from J; junction bases left unmatched: 2. Germline CDR1 reads SGHNT; CDR2 reads YYREEE (reference sequence). This CDR3 has 15 residues. The CDR3 is CASSSTSGGSYEQYF. In DNA, the CDR3 is TGTGCCAGCAGCTCCACTAGCGGGGGCTCCTACGAGCAGTACTTC. The full variable domain, completed using reference TRBV5-4 and TRBJ2-7, is ETGVTQSPTHLIKTRGQQVTLRCSSQSGHNTVSWYQQALGQGPQFIFQYYREEENGRGNFPPRFSGLQFPNYSSELNVNALELDDSALYLCASSSTSGGSYEQYFGPGTRLTVT.

V and J are TRBV7-6 and TRBJ1-1; TRBD1 is a possible D gene (6 bases). In germline, CDR1 is SGHVS, CDR2 FNYEAQ. The CDR3 is made up of 16 amino acids. V lost 7 bases to trimming and J lost 3 bases, with 21 bases between them. CDR3: CASKQGFDGTDTEAFF. CDR3 bases: TGTGCCAGCAAACAGGGTTTCGACGGTACGGACACTGAAGCTTTCTTT.

The chain is built from TRBV6-6 and TRBJ2-2; 9 bases map to TRBD1. CDR3 length equals 14 residues. V lost 6 bases, J lost 5 bases, and 4 bases stayed unmatched. Germline V CDR1 and CDR2: MNHNY, SVGAGI (reference sequence). The CDR3 reads CASRRTGETGELFF. In DNA form, the CDR3 reads TGTGCCAGCAGAAGGACAGGGGAAACCGGGGAGCTGTTTTTT.

This chain links TRBV29-1 with TRBJ2-1, with 12 bases lining up with TRBD2. Germline values: CDR1 SQVTM, CDR2 ANQGSEA. This CDR3 has 16 amino acids. Trimming at V came to 6 bases and at J to 0 bases, leaving 6 bases not matched to a gene. The CDR3 nucleotides are TGCAGCGTCCGACTAGCGGGGGAGCTCTCCTACAATGAGCAGTTCTTC. Its protein is CSVRLAGELSYNEQFF.